This T cell receptor beta chain was sequenced for a study of T cell responses to AZD1222 COVID-19 vaccine. Details on this clone: Its antigen remains unidentified.

Study results and caveats: Baseline seropositivity occurred in only a handful of AZD1222 recipients. Two doses of AZD1222 preceded a rise in Spike-specific TCR breadth and depth. It should be noted that donors were predominantly white British and more often female, and clonal diversity was possibly underestimated.

The assay was immunoSEQ multiplex PCR, and TCRdb's table has in-frame clones only and misses some. The sample includes about 190,000 clones, roughly 90% of them seen just once. V gave up 8 bases and J gave up 5 bases, with 15 bases separating them. The CDR3 covers 14 residues. Germline V gene lookup returns CDR1 SEHNR and CDR2 FQNEAQ (reference sequence). This specimen was peripheral blood, taken on day 0 of AZD1222 vaccination. The source of this sequence is an adult in good health. The chain joins TRBV7-9 to TRBJ2-2; possibly TRBD2 for D (6 bases). In DNA, the CDR3 is TGTGCCAGCTTCGCAATCGGGGGAACCGGGGAGCTGTTTTTT. Protein product: CASFAIGGTGELFF.